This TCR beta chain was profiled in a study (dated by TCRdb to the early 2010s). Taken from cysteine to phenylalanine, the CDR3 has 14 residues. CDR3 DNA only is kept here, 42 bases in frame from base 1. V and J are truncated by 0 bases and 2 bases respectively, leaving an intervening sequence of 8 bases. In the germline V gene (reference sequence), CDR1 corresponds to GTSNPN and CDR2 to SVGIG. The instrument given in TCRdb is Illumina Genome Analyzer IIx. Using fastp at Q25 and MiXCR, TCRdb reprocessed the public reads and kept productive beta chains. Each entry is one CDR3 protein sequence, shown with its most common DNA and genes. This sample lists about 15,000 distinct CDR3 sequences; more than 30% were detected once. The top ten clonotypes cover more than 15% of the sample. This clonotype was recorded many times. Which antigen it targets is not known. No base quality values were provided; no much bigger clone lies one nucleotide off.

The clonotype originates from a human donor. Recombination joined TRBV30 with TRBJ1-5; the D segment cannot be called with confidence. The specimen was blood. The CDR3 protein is CAWSVGSGNQPQHF. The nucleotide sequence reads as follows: TGTGCCTGGAGTGTGGGTAGTGGCAATCAGCCCCAGCATTTT.